This T cell receptor beta chain emerged from a study of identical twins. Findings and caveats of the study: These conclusions were based on statistical analysis (cross-sectional, not following the same donors). Model-predicted out-of-frame TCR alpha sharing fell below observed values in monozygotic twins.

About this clonotype itself: What it binds is not known.

Healthy Caucasian donors formed the entire cohort. Looked up from germline, CDR1 is ENHRY and CDR2 is SYGVKD. The CDR3 consists of 12 residues. The V end was cut by 3 bases, the J end by 7 bases, with 9 bases between. TCRdb reprocessed the 5' RACE reads with MiXCR, giving one entry per CDR3 protein. The sample contains about 810,000 distinct CDR3 sequences, roughly an eighth of which appear only once. This sample was also put to use in a study of yellow fever vaccine responses in identical twins. Per that study: Reportedly, the response of twins' T cells to the vaccine seemed partly convergent, partly personalized.

Sequencing was performed on PBMCs. The chain joins TRBV10-3 to TRBJ2-5, with D tentatively TRBD2 (5 bases). This receptor was taken from a woman aged 18-35 years in good health. The chain's CDR3 is CAISDGGRTQYF. CDR3 nucleotides: TGTGCCATCAGTGATGGCGGGCGGACCCAGTACTTC.